This T cell receptor (beta chain) was recovered during a study of Ad26.COV2.S vaccination and SARS-CoV-2 variants. Treatment noted: 19 received Ad26.COV2.S at low or high dose, single or two shots; about five received placebo; per-sample allocation not given. Day 63 following the first vaccine or placebo injection was when the samples were taken. Data came from immunoSEQ multiplex PCR; TCRdb stores just in-frame clones and leaves some out. The sample carries roughly 700,000 clones, 80% to 90% recorded once. The TCR sequence derives from a person aged 18-60 years who received the Ad26.COV2.S COVID-19 vaccine or a placebo. The sample in question was peripheral blood, obtained in a trial of Ad26.COV2.S vaccine versus placebo.

The CDR3 nucleotides read TGTGCCAGCAGCCTGGGGATGCTAGCGGGGGCGTACGAGCAGTACTTC. Protein sequence: CASSLGMLAGAYEQYF. The chain has TRBV5-6 and TRBJ2-7, with 10 positions matching TRBD2. The length of the CDR3 is 16 residues. V was pared by 4 bases and J by 4 bases, with 11 bases of the junction left unmatched. Germline loops: CDR1 SGHDT, CDR2 YYEEEE.